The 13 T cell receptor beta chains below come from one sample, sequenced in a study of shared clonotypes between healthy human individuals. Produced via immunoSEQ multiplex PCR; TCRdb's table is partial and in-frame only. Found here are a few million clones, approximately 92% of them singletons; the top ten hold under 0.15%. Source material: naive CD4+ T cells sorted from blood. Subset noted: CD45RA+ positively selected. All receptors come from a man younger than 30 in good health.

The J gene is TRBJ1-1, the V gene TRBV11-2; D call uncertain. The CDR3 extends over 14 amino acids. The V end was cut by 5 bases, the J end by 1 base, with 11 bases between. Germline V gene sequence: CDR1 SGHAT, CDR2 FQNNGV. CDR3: CASSTSTTNTEAFF. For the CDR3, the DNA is TGTGCCAGCAGCACTAGTACGACGAACACTGAAGCTTTCTTT.

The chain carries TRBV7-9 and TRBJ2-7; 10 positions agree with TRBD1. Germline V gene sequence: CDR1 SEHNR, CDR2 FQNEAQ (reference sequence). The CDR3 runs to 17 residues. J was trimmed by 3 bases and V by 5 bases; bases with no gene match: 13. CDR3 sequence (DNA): TGTGCCAGCAGCCTAGGCTTGAGGGACAGGGGACTCTACGAGCAGTACTTC. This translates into CASSLGLRDRGLYEQYF.

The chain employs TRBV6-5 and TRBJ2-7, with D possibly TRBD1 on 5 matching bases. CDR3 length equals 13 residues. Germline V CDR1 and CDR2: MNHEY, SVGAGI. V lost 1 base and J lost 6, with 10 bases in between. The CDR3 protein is CASSYFGAFEQYF. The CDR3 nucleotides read TGTGCCAGCAGTTACTTTGGGGCTTTCGAGCAGTACTTC.

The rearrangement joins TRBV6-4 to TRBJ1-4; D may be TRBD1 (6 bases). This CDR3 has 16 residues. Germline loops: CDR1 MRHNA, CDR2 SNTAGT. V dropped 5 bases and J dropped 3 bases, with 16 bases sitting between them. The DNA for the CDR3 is TGTGCCAGCAGTTCAGGGGAGGCCCTTTCTAATGAAAAACTGTTTTTT. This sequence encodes CASSSGEALSNEKLFF.

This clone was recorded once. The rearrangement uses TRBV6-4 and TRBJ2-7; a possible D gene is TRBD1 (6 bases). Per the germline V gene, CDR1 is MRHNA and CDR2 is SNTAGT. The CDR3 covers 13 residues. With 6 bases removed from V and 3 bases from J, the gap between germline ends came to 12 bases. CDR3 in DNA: TGTGCCAGCAGCATCACCAGGGGCTACGAGCAGTACTTC. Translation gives CASSITRGYEQYF.

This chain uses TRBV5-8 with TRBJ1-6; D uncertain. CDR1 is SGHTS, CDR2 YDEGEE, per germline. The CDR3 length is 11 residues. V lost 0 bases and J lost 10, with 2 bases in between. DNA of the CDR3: TGTGCCAGCAGCTTGGGGTCACCCCTCCACTTT. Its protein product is CASSLGSPLHF.

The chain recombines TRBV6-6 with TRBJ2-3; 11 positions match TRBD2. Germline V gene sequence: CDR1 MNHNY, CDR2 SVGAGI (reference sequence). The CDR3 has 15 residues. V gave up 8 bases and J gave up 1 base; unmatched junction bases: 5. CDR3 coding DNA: TGTGCCAGCCTTACTAGCGGGGGCCGCACAGATACGCAGTATTTT. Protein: CASLTSGGRTDTQYF.

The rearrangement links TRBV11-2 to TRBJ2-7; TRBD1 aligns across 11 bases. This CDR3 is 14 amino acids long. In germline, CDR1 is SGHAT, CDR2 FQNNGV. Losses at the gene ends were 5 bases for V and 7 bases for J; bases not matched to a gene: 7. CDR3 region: CASSADRGRGEQYF. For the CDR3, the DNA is TGTGCCAGCAGCGCGGACAGGGGGCGCGGAGAGCAGTACTTC.

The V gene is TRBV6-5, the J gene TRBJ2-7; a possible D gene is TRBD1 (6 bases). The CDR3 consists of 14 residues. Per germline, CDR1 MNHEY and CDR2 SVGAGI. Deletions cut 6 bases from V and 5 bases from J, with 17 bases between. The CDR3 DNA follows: TGTGCCAGCAGCCGCGGTAGGACAGTCGACGAGCAGTACTTC. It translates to CASSRGRTVDEQYF.

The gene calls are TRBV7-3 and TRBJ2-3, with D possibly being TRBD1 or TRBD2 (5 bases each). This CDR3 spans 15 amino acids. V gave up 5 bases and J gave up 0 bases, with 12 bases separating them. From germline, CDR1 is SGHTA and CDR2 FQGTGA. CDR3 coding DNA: TGTGCCAGCAGCCCCTTGGGGGTTAGCACAGATACGCAGTATTTT. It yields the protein CASSPLGVSTDTQYF.

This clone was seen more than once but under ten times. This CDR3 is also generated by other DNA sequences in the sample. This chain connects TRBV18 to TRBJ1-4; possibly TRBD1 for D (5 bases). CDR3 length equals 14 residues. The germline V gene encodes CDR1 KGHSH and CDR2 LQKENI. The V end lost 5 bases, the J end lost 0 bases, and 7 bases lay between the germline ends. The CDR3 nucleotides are TGTGCCAGCTCAAGGGGCGCAACTAATGAAAAACTGTTTTTT. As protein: CASSRGATNEKLFF.

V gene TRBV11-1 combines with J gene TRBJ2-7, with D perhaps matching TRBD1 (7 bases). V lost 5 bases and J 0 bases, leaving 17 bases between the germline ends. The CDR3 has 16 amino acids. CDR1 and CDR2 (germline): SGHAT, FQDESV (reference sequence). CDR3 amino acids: CASSPAGGHDSYEQYF. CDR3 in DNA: TGTGCCAGCAGCCCCGCAGGGGGGCATGACTCCTACGAGCAGTACTTC.

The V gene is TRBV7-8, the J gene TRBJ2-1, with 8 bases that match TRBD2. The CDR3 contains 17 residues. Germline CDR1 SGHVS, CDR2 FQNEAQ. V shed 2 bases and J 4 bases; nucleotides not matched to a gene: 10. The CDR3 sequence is CASSLSSGRVGYNEQFF. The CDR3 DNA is TGTGCCAGCAGCTTATCGAGCGGGAGAGTCGGTTACAATGAGCAGTTCTTC. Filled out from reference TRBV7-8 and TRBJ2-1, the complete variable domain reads GAGVSQSPRYKVAKRGQDVALRCDPISGHVSLFWYQQALGQGPEFLTYFQNEAQLDKSGLPSDRFFAERPEGSVSTLKIQRTQQEDSAVYLCASSLSSGRVGYNEQFFGPGTRLTVL.